The source of this T cell receptor (beta chain) is a study of T-cell reconstitution after alpha-beta-depleted transplantation in children. Study-level points and caveats: Expanded graft clones, several hundred of them, were reportedly the source of alpha-beta T cells about two months after transplant.

Unique molecular identifiers were incorporated into the prepared TCRbeta library. MiXCR was run by TCRdb on the PCR reads, yielding one entry per CDR3 protein. The sample contains some 78,000 distinct CDR3 sequences, less than 15% of which appear only once. This CDR3 contains 15 residues. Trimming cost V 5 bases and J 1 base; bases outside gene matches: 5. Per germline, CDR1 MGHDK and CDR2 SYGVNS. Notes on this clonotype: The antigen is unknown.

Sequenced here: PBMCs, mostly from graft donor cells, sampled 180 days after TCRalphabeta/CD19-depleted stem cell transplant. The receptor was derived from a male patient aged 2 to 10 who had a stem cell transplant for acute lymphoblastic leukemia, so the T cells may come from the graft donor. The rearrangement uses TRBV25-1 and TRBJ2-4, with 7 nucleotides matching TRBD2. CDR3 sequence reads: CASSKGREAKNIQYF. For the CDR3, the DNA is TGTGCCAGCAGTAAGGGGAGGGAGGCCAAAAACATTCAGTACTTC.